The sequence of this TCR beta chain was determined in a study of T-cell memory formation after mild COVID-19. TCRdb redid the calling of the 5' RACE reads with MiXCR, one entry per CDR3 protein. This table holds around 150,000 distinct CDR3 sequences, less than 40% found once. This clonotype was recorded a few times. The target antigen is unknown. Study-wide points: Among clones peaking at day 37 in the second wave, SARS-CoV-2 specificity remained unconfirmed. The CD4+ clones that contracted clustered mainly within CM and EM, and the CD8+ clones concentrated in EMRA.

The CDR3 runs to 14 residues. V shed 5 bases and J 3 bases; nucleotides not matched to a gene: 6. Germline V gene sequence: CDR1 SGHAT, CDR2 FQNNGV. V gene TRBV11-2 combines with J gene TRBJ1-1, with 7 bases identical to TRBD1. The TCR sequence derives from an adult woman who had mild COVID-19 (a few samples of this study predate the infection). Cell type and time point are not known. Source material: PBMCs or a T cell subset sorted from them (not recorded which). The CDR3 DNA is TGTGCCAGCAGCCGTGACAGGGTGGACACTGAAGCTTTCTTT. Encoded protein: CASSRDRVDTEAFF.